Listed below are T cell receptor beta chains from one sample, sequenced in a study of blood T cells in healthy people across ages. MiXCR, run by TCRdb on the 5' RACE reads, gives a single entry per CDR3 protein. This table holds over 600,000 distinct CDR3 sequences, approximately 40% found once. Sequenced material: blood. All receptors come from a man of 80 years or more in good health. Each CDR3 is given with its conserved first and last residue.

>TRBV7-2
CASSLGRLGANVLTF
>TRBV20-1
CSARGTLTRTYEQYF
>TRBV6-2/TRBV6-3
CASSYDKKSHNEQYF
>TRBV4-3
CASSQAGGPNEKLFF
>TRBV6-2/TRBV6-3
CASSDRRVYEQYF
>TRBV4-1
CASSHGINEQFF
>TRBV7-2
CASSLEDREQYF
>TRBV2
CASSDLARQMANEQFF
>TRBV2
CASLTSFGADTQYF
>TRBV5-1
CASSPPSGRDTDTQYF
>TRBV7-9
CASSLVGQANTGELFF
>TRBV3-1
CASSQDVGGGSGANVLTF